These T cell receptor beta chains were read from a single sample in a study of blood T cell repertoires in COVID-19. Assay: immunoSEQ multiplex PCR; the TCRdb copy retains only in-frame clones and omits some. In the table there are about 300,000 clones, just over 85% of which are singletons. What was sequenced was PBMCs or T cells enriched from blood (not recorded which). The receptor source for this set is a man aged 30-40 years who had recovered from COVID-19. CDR3s include the opening cysteine and the closing phenylalanine or tryptophan. D genes are given only for firm matches. Size is omitted from some rows. Given values are once, few, many or a class for expanded clones.

V gene	clone size	D gene	J gene	CDR3 DNA	CDR3 protein
TRBV19	NA	TRBD1	TRBJ2-1	TGTGCCAGTAGTATAAGCCTAACAGGGGGCTTCAATGAGCAGTTCTTC	CASSISLTGGFNEQFF
TRBV29-1	NA	NA	TRBJ2-2	TGCAGCGTTGAAGACCGTACCGGGGAGCTGTTTTTT	CSVEDRTGELFF
TRBV5-1	NA	TRBD2	TRBJ2-7	TGCGCCAGCAGCTTGGGGTTTTGGGCAGCCGGGACTAGCTCCTACGAGCAGTACTTC	CASSLGFWAAGTSSYEQYF
TRBV27	NA	NA	TRBJ2-7	TGTGCCAGCAGTTTAGGAGGGTTCTCCTACGAGCAGTACTTC	CASSLGGFSYEQYF
TRBV15	once	NA	TRBJ1-5	TGTGCCACCAGCAGGGAGAGACAGGCAAATCAGCCCCAGCATTTT	CATSRERQANQPQHF
TRBV6-5	NA	NA	TRBJ1-1	TGTGCCAGCGGCAAGATCCGACGGGACACTGAAGCTTTCTTT	CASGKIRRDTEAFF
TRBV29-1	once	NA	TRBJ1-1	TGCAGCGTAGCTGACAGGCATGTAATCATGAACACTGAAGCTTTCTTT	CSVADRHVIMNTEAFF
TRBV10-2	few	TRBD2	TRBJ2-1	TGCGCCAGCAGTGACCGGACTAGCGGGAGTTTGGATGAGCAGTTCTTC	CASSDRTSGSLDEQFF
TRBV15	NA	NA	TRBJ1-1	TGTGCCACCAGCAGAGTCGGGAACACTGAAGCTTTCTTT	CATSRVGNTEAFF
TRBV3-1/TRBV3-2	NA	TRBD2	TRBJ2-1	TGTGCCAGCAGCCTTTGGACTAGCGGGAACAATGAGCAGTTCTTC	CASSLWTSGNNEQFF
TRBV28	NA	TRBD1	TRBJ1-5	TGTGCCAGCAGGCCCGGGACCCAGGGGGGACATCAGCCCCAGCATTTT	CASRPGTQGGHQPQHF
TRBV9	NA	TRBD2	TRBJ2-1	TGTGCCAGCAGCGGTACTAGCGGGAGGGCCCATGAGCAGTTCTTC	CASSGTSGRAHEQFF
TRBV7-9	NA	NA	TRBJ2-7	TGTGCCAGCAGCTCTTCGACTAGATTTCGCTACGAGCAGTACTTC	CASSSSTRFRYEQYF
TRBV27	once	TRBD1	TRBJ1-2	TGTGCCAGCGGAAGACAGGGAGACCCCTATGGCTACACCTTC	CASGRQGDPYGYTF
TRBV2	NA	TRBD1	TRBJ2-6	TGTGCCAGCAGAGGGGACAGGGATCTCTTCGGATCTGGGGCCAACGTCCTGACTTTC	CASRGDRDLFGSGANVLTF
TRBV7-9	NA	TRBD2	TRBJ2-7	TGTGCCAGCGAGGGTAGCGGGGGCTCCTACGAGCAGTACTTC	CASEGSGGSYEQYF
TRBV5-4	few	TRBD1	TRBJ2-4	TGTGCCAGCAGCACCGGGACAGGGTATGGGGGTGGGGCCAAAAACATTCAGTACTTC	CASSTGTGYGGGAKNIQYF
TRBV30	once	NA	TRBJ2-7	TGTGCCCTCAGGGGAACAAACTACGAGCAGTACTTC	CALRGTNYEQYF
TRBV5-4	NA	NA	TRBJ2-6	TGTGCCAGCAGCGTAATCAGGGCTGGGGCCAACGTCCTGACTTTC	CASSVIRAGANVLTF
TRBV6-2/TRBV6-3	many	TRBD2	TRBJ2-3	TGTGCCAGCAGCGGGGGGTCTGGCACAGATACGCAGTATTTT	CASSGGSGTDTQYF
TRBV11-2	NA	TRBD2	TRBJ2-7	TGTGCCAGCTCCCGGGGACTAGCGGGGCCCTACGAGCAGTACTTC	CASSRGLAGPYEQYF
TRBV5-1	NA	NA	TRBJ2-7	TGCGCCAGCAGCTTTGTTCCCGGGGATGAGCAGTACTTC	CASSFVPGDEQYF
TRBV19	NA	NA	TRBJ2-2	TGTGCCAGTAGAGGCCCAGGAGGGGAGAACACCGGGGAGCTGTTTTTT	CASRGPGGENTGELFF
TRBV28	NA	TRBD1	TRBJ1-2	TGTGCCAGCAGTTCCCTTTCCGGACAGGGGGCGCAGGCATATCGAAGCTACACCTTC	CASSSLSGQGAQAYRSYTF
TRBV9	NA	NA	TRBJ2-3	TGTGCCAGCAGTGGGACTTCCCAACTATACACAGATACGCAGTATTTT	CASSGTSQLYTDTQYF
TRBV7-2	once	TRBD1	TRBJ1-1	TGTGCCAGCAGCTTACGGGACAGGGGTATTGAAGCTTTCTTT	CASSLRDRGIEAFF
TRBV3-1/TRBV3-2	NA	TRBD1	TRBJ1-5	TGTGCCAGCAGCCAGGGACAGGGAGGTCAGCCCCAGCATTTT	CASSQGQGGQPQHF
TRBV5-5	NA	NA	TRBJ2-5	TGTGCCAGCAGCCGGGGTGTCCAGCCTTCACGAGGAGAGACCCAGTACTTC	CASSRGVQPSRGETQYF
TRBV5-4	NA	TRBD1	TRBJ1-2	TGTGCCAGCAGTTACACAGGGGGCTGGGGCTACACCTTC	CASSYTGGWGYTF
TRBV5-1	NA	TRBD2	TRBJ2-7	TGCGCCAGCAGCCCCGTGGCTAGCGGGGGCTACGAGCAGTACTTC	CASSPVASGGYEQYF
TRBV7-9	NA	TRBD1	TRBJ1-6	TGTGCCAGCCGACAGGGGAATAATTCACCCCTCCACTTT	CASRQGNNSPLHF
TRBV6-5	once	NA	TRBJ1-1	TGTGCCAGCAGTCCCCTTTATCGGGGGAACGCTGAAGCTTTCTTT	CASSPLYRGNAEAFF
TRBV4-1	once	TRBD1	TRBJ2-1	TGCGCCAGCAGCCAAGAAGGGGGGTGGGACAGGGCCTACAATGAGCAGTTCTTC	CASSQEGGWDRAYNEQFF
TRBV7-9	once	TRBD2	TRBJ2-1	TGTGCCGGCGCGAAGGGACTAGCGGGGGGGCATGAGCAGTTCTTC	CAGAKGLAGGHEQFF
TRBV27	many	NA	TRBJ1-2	TGTGCCAGCAGTTTAGGGGCAGGAAACATCTATGGCTACACCTTC	CASSLGAGNIYGYTF
TRBV19	NA	NA	TRBJ1-1	TGTGCCAGTACCGATCGGGGGGCGGGCATGGCTGAAGCTTTCTTT	CASTDRGAGMAEAFF
TRBV29-1	NA	TRBD2	TRBJ2-5	TGCAGCGCCGACCCTTCGCCTAGCGGGGGGGCCCCCACAGAGACCCAGTACTTC	CSADPSPSGGAPTETQYF
TRBV5-6	once	NA	TRBJ2-1	TGTGCCAGCAGCTTACTTAGCTCCTACAATGAGCAGTTCTTC	CASSLLSSYNEQFF
TRBV15	NA	NA	TRBJ1-2	TGTGCCACCAGCAGAGAAAACAAGATCTATGGCTACACCTTC	CATSRENKIYGYTF
TRBV5-6	NA	NA	TRBJ2-2	TGTGCCAGCAGCTTGGCCGTGGCAGGCGCCGGGGAGCTGTTTTTT	CASSLAVAGAGELFF
TRBV3-1/TRBV3-2	few	NA	TRBJ1-1	TGTGCCAGCAGCCAAGAAACAGGTGGGGTCACTGAAGCTTTCTTT	CASSQETGGVTEAFF
TRBV6-5	NA	NA	TRBJ2-2	TGTGGAGGGCGGGGCCCCGCGGACACCGGGGAGCTGTTTTTT	CGGRGPADTGELFF
TRBV4-1	NA	TRBD2	TRBJ2-3	TGCGCCAGCAGCCAGGCCACCGGACTAGCGGGATATACGCAGTATTTT	CASSQATGLAGYTQYF
TRBV5-1	NA	TRBD1	TRBJ2-3	TGCGCCAGCAGCTCGGGACAGGTTCGGCAGACAGATACGCAGTATTTT	CASSSGQVRQTDTQYF
TRBV5-4	NA	NA	TRBJ1-4	TGTGCCAGCAGCTTAGGGCAGGAGGACGAAAAACTGTTTTTT	CASSLGQEDEKLFF
TRBV7-8	NA	NA	TRBJ1-6	TGTGCCAGCAGTCTTCAAGACAGTTTATTTAATTCACCCCTCCACTTT	CASSLQDSLFNSPLHF
TRBV11-3	NA	TRBD2	TRBJ2-5	TGTGCCAGCAGCTTCGGCATACTAGCGGGGACCCAAGAGACCCAGTACTTC	CASSFGILAGTQETQYF
TRBV5-1	NA	NA	TRBJ2-7	TGCGCCAGCAGCTTCGGGCAGGGCGGCGAGCAGTACTTC	CASSFGQGGEQYF